This passage covers 22 T cell receptor beta chains from one sample sequenced in a study of control samples from healthy donors and cancer patients. Repertoires were generated with immunoSEQ multiplex PCR, while TCRdb's copy carries only in-frame clones and drops some. Seen here are fewer than 70,000 clones, around 90% observed once, and the top ten hold roughly 13%. The sequenced sample consisted of PBMCs. These receptors were collected from a man aged 60 to 69 with head and neck cancer.

The rearrangement links TRBV4-3 to TRBJ1-1; D might be TRBD1 (5 bases). The V gene lost 0 bases and the J gene lost 1 base, with 6 bases spanning the gap. In germline, CDR1 is LGHNA, CDR2 YSLEER. CDR3 length: 14 amino acids. The CDR3: CASSQEGGNTEAFF. In DNA, the CDR3 is TGCGCCAGCAGCCAAGAGGGGGGGAACACTGAAGCTTTCTTT.

The rearrangement joins TRBV6-2 or TRBV6-3 to TRBJ2-5, with D hard to call. The CDR3 is 16 amino acids. Deletions cut 0 bases from V and 5 bases from J, with 16 bases between. CDR1 is MNHEY, CDR2 SVGEGT, per germline. CDR3 residues: CASSYSRPSTGETQYF. CDR3 nucleotides: TGTGCCAGCAGTTACTCGCGACCCAGCACCGGGGAGACCCAGTACTTC.

The gene calls are TRBV18 and TRBJ2-1; TRBD2 matches 7 bases. After removal of 0 bases from V and 6 bases from J, the junction contained 5 bases not matched to a gene. Germline loops: CDR1 KGHSH, CDR2 LQKENI. This CDR3 has 15 amino acids. The CDR3 here is CASSPPRGSSNEQFF. The CDR3 DNA reads TGTGCCAGCTCACCACCGCGCGGGAGTAGCAATGAGCAGTTCTTC.

This chain links TRBV7-2 with TRBJ2-2; 8 bases fit TRBD1. The CDR3 sequence is 15 residues long. With V trimmed by 6 bases and J by 6 bases, 9 bases remained unmatched. Germline-derived CDR1 and CDR2 are SGHTA and FQGNSA. CDR3 sequence reads: CASRSGGASAGELFF. The CDR3 DNA reads TGTGCCAGCAGGTCAGGGGGCGCCTCCGCCGGGGAGCTGTTTTTT.

The gene calls are TRBV4-2 and TRBJ2-7; D possibly matches TRBD1 or TRBD2 (6 bases each). The CDR3 totals 15 residues. Germline CDR1 is LGHNA and CDR2 is YNFKEQ. Trimming stripped 2 bases from V and 3 bases from J, with 14 bases between. The CDR3, as DNA: TGTGCCAGCAGCCAAAAGGAGGGGGGAGACTACGAGCAGTACTTC. Translating it yields CASSQKEGGDYEQYF.

CDR3 protein: CASSTQPLSTDTQYF. In nucleotides, the CDR3 is TGTGCCAGCAGTACTCAGCCCCTGAGCACAGATACGCAGTATTTT. The chain is built from TRBV9 and TRBJ2-3; no firm D call. The CDR3 is 15 amino acids. V was pared by 5 bases and J by 0 bases, with 13 bases between. The V gene's germline CDR1 is SGDLS and CDR2 YYNGEE.

This clone was counted only a few times. This chain joins TRBV6-5 and TRBJ2-7; 10 nucleotides line up with TRBD2. Germline CDR1 and CDR2: MNHEY and SVGAGI. The CDR3 has 14 amino acids. Trimming removed 5 bases from V and 2 bases from J; junction bases left unmatched: 3. CDR3 nucleotides: TGTGCCAGCAGTCGGACTAGCGGCACCTACGAGCAGTACTTC. Encoded protein: CASSRTSGTYEQYF.

This rearrangement joins TRBV28 to TRBJ1-1; D uncertain. V lost 3 bases and J lost 1, with 12 bases in between. Germline V CDR1 and CDR2: MDHEN, SYDVKM. CDR3 size: 15 residues. CDR3: CASSFGGAGNTEAFF. CDR3 sequence (DNA): TGTGCCAGCAGTTTTGGAGGAGCAGGGAACACTGAAGCTTTCTTT.

The chain links TRBV7-9 to TRBJ2-1; 9 bases align to TRBD2. Looked up from germline, CDR1 is SEHNR and CDR2 is FQNEAQ (reference sequence). The trim removed 1 base at V and 2 bases at J, leaving 3 bases unmatched. The CDR3 has 16 amino acids. The CDR3 DNA sequence: TGTGCCAGCAGCTTAGATCTAGCGGGGCCCTACAATGAGCAGTTCTTC. It translates to CASSLDLAGPYNEQFF. Full variable domain (outside the CDR3, taken from reference TRBV7-9 and TRBJ2-1): DTGVSQNPRHKITKRGQNVTFRCDPISEHNRLYWYRQTLGQGPEFLTYFQNEAQLEKSRLLSDRFSAERPKGSFSTLEIQRTEQGDSAMYLCASSLDLAGPYNEQFFGPGTRLTVL.

V is TRBV2 and J is TRBJ2-3; D perhaps matches TRBD2 (6 bases). Germline V lookup: CDR1 SNHLY, CDR2 FYNNEI. The CDR3 extends over 14 amino acids. V shed 2 bases and J shed 1 base, with 7 bases lying between them. The CDR3 region is CASSERRGTDTQYF. The CDR3 bases are TGTGCCAGCAGTGAAAGGAGGGGCACAGATACGCAGTATTTT.

The rearrangement uses TRBV28 and TRBJ2-5, with 9 bases fitting TRBD1. J gave up 5 bases and V 2 bases, and 6 bases lay outside the gene matches. The CDR3 is 15 residues long. Germline CDR1 is MDHEN and CDR2 is SYDVKM. The CDR3 DNA sequence: TGTGCCAGCAGTTTAATGGGACAGGGTTTTGAGACCCAGTACTTC. Encoded protein: CASSLMGQGFETQYF. Drawing the rest from reference TRBV28 and TRBJ2-5, the complete variable domain is DVKVTQSSRYLVKRTGEKVFLECVQDMDHENMFWYRQDPGLGLRLIYFSYDVKMKEKGDIPEGYSVSREKKERFSLILESASTNQTSMYLCASSLMGQGFETQYFGPGTRLLVL.

In nucleotides, the CDR3 is TGTGCCATCAGGAGGAGCGGGGGGGCGAGAGAGACCCAGTACTTC. Translating it yields CAIRRSGGARETQYF. The chain recombines TRBV10-3 with TRBJ2-5, with 10 bases lining up with TRBD2. Germline trimming cut 6 bases from V and 4 bases from J; bases unmatched to any gene: 8. The CDR3 has 15 amino acids. CDR1 ENHRY and CDR2 SYGVKD come from the germline V gene.

This clone appeared a few times. The rearrangement links TRBV30 to TRBJ2-7; D may be TRBD2 (6 bases). Germline lookup yields CDR1 GTSNPN and CDR2 SVGIG (reference sequence). Trimming removed 2 bases from V and 4 bases from J, with 15 bases in between. The CDR3 loop spans 14 amino acids. The CDR3 bases are TGTGCCTGGAGTCCCGGGACTGCTACTTACGAGCAGTACTTC. Translating gives CAWSPGTATYEQYF. Complete variable domain (other parts from reference TRBV30 and TRBJ2-7): SQTIHQWPATLVQPVGSPLSLECTVEGTSNPNLYWYRQAAGRGLQLLFYSVGIGQISSEVPQNLSASRPQDRQFILSSKKLLLSDSGFYLCAWSPGTATYEQYFGPGTRLTVT.

The genes are TRBV18 and TRBJ1-3, with unresolved D. Germline CDR1 and CDR2: KGHSH and LQKENI. The CDR3 loop spans 15 amino acids. V shed 0 bases and J shed 0 bases, with 6 bases lying between them. The CDR3 sequence: CASSPPSLSGNTIYF. The CDR3 nucleotides read TGTGCCAGCTCACCACCAAGCCTCTCTGGAAACACCATATATTTT. The full variable domain, with the rest looked up from reference TRBV18 and TRBJ1-3, is NAGVMQNPRHLVRRRGQEARLRCSPMKGHSHVYWYRQLPEEGLKFMVYLQKENIIDESGMPKERFSAEFPKEGPSILRIQQVVRGDSAAYFCASSPPSLSGNTIYFGEGSWLTVV.

The J gene is TRBJ1-5, the V gene TRBV19; tentative D call: TRBD1 (6 bases). Germline V lookup: CDR1 LNHDA, CDR2 SQIVND (reference sequence). CDR3 length: 15 amino acids. V shed 5 bases and J shed 2 bases, with 13 bases lying between them. CDR3 sequence: CASSLQGSGNQPQHF. The CDR3 bases are TGTGCCAGTAGTCTACAGGGATCCGGCAATCAGCCCCAGCATTTT.

In nucleotides, the CDR3 is TGCGCCAGCAGCCGGGAGGGTGGGACGACGGTTTACAATGAGCAGTTCTTC. Residues: CASSREGGTTVYNEQFF. The chain is built from TRBV4-3 and TRBJ2-1; 7 nucleotides align to TRBD2. The CDR3 totals 17 residues. Germline V gene sequence: CDR1 LGHNA, CDR2 YSLEER. V lost 4 bases, J lost 4 bases, and 13 bases stayed unmatched.

The chain couples TRBV4-3 to TRBJ2-3, with TRBD1 identical over 10 bases. CDR1 and CDR2 (germline): LGHNA, YSLEER. The ends lost 0 bases at V and 6 bases at J; junction bases unmatched: 3. The CDR3 consists of 15 residues. Here the CDR3 reads CASSQEGQGMDTQYF. The CDR3 DNA is TGCGCCAGCAGCCAAGAGGGACAGGGGATGGATACGCAGTATTTT.

J is TRBJ1-5 and V is TRBV7-9; the D gene is possibly TRBD1 (5 bases). The CDR3 runs to 17 residues. V lost 0 bases, J lost 0 bases, and 12 bases lay in between. Per the germline V gene, CDR1 is SEHNR and CDR2 is FQNEAQ (reference sequence). CDR3 protein: CASSLARDSYSNQPQHF. The CDR3 coding sequence is TGTGCCAGCAGCTTAGCCAGGGACTCTTATAGCAATCAGCCCCAGCATTTT.

The gene calls are TRBV7-9 and TRBJ2-1; 9 nucleotides align to TRBD1. The trim removed 8 bases at V and 3 bases at J, leaving 14 bases unmatched. The length of the CDR3 is 17 residues. Germline CDR1 and CDR2: SEHNR and FQNEAQ (reference sequence). CDR3 nucleotides: TGTGCCAGCCCAAAACAGGGGGCCGGGACTGACTACAATGAGCAGTTCTTC. Protein product: CASPKQGAGTDYNEQFF.

The sample holds one count of this clone. At one of its ends the junction is not consistent with the germline gene, which may arise from a read error. Different DNA sequences within this sample yield the same CDR3. The chain recombines TRBV18 with TRBJ1-3; 8 nucleotides agree with TRBD1. The CDR3 sequence is 13 residues long. Germline-derived CDR1 and CDR2 are KGHSH and LQKENI. This CDR3 is CASSPGQGSTIYF. The CDR3 region has the DNA TGTGCCAGCTCACCCGGACAGGGAAGCACCATATATTTT.

The DNA of the CDR3 is TGTGCCAGCAGCTTACTAAGTTCGGGCAATGAGCAGTTCTTC. This translates into CASSLLSSGNEQFF. V gene TRBV7-3 combines with J gene TRBJ2-1; no clear D. Trimming pared 2 bases from V and 6 bases from J, leaving 11 bases between. Germline V gives CDR1 SGHTA, CDR2 FQGTGA. The CDR3 sequence is 14 residues long.

This chain uses TRBV7-2 with TRBJ2-5; D may be TRBD1 or TRBD2 (6 bases each). The germline V gene encodes CDR1 SGHTA and CDR2 FQGNSA. This CDR3 is built from 14 residues. V was cut by 5 bases and J by 2 bases, with 12 bases left in between. CDR3 sequence (DNA): TGTGCCAGCAGCCCCGGAGGGGGGCAAGAGACCCAGTACTTC. Translation: CASSPGGGQETQYF.